This T cell receptor beta chain was recovered during a study of T cell changes during pregnancy in multiple sclerosis. V lost 0 bases, J lost 2 bases, and 10 bases lay in between. CDR1 is MGHRA and CDR2 is YSYEKL in the germline V gene. The CDR3 contains 15 residues. The assay was immunoSEQ multiplex PCR, and TCRdb's table has in-frame clones only and misses some. The sample lists 75,000 to 95,000 clones; 90% to 95% were seen once. The specimen was peripheral blood, collected in the second trimester of pregnancy. The TCR sequence derives from a female donor with multiple sclerosis, enrolled in a pregnancy study. This rearrangement joins TRBV4-1 to TRBJ1-1, with D uncertain. The CDR3 DNA follows: TGCGCCAGCAGCCAAGAGGGAGGATTAAACACTGAAGCTTTCTTT. Its protein is CASSQEGGLNTEAFF.